The 15 T cell receptor beta chains below were found in one sample sequenced in a study of OX40 agonist ivuxolimab in advanced cancers. The table came from immunoSEQ multiplex PCR; TCRdb's copy has only in-frame clones and leaves some out. Seen here are roughly 72,000 clones, about 91% observed once, and the top ten hold about an eighth. Specimen: CD4+ or CD8+ T cells sorted from blood, collected in a trial of the OX40 agonist ivuxolimab. The origin of the receptors is an adult with an advanced solid tumor such as melanoma, head and neck, liver or kidney cancer.

V is TRBV15 and J is TRBJ2-5; D remains ambiguous. The J call may be mistaken, given a closer DNA end match to TRBJ2-7. The CDR3 covers 13 residues. CDR1 and CDR2 (germline): LNHNV, YYDKDF (reference sequence). This CDR3 reads CATSRDLGYEQYF. The CDR3 DNA reads as TGTGCCACCAGCAGAGATCTGGGGTACGAGCAGTACTTC.

The chain uses TRBV10-3 and TRBJ2-5; perhaps TRBD2 as D (6 bases). The CDR3 runs to 12 residues. Trimming took 10 bases from V and 5 from J, leaving 14 bases between them. CDR1 and CDR2 from the germline V gene are ENHRY and SYGVKD. The CDR3 protein is CATNQGGETQYF. CDR3 nucleotides: TGTGCCACGAATCAGGGAGGCGAGACCCAGTACTTC.

The chain combines TRBV5-1 with TRBJ2-1, with 7 bases identical to TRBD1. Germline-derived CDR1 and CDR2 are SGHRS and YFSETQ. V shed 5 bases, J shed 8 bases, and the junction held 7 bases outside the gene matches. CDR3 size: 13 residues. The CDR3 bases are TGCGCCAGCAGAGAGACAGGGTTTGATGAGCAGTTCTTC. Its protein product is CASRETGFDEQFF.

The chain has TRBV29-1 and TRBJ2-1, with D perhaps matching TRBD2 (6 bases). V was trimmed by 1 base and J by 0 bases, leaving 7 bases between them. CDR3 length: 14 residues. CDR1 is SQVTM and CDR2 is ANQGSEA in the germline V gene. The CDR3 region has the DNA TGCAGCGTTGAAGCAGCGGGCTCCTACAATGAGCAGTTCTTC. This encodes CSVEAAGSYNEQFF.

V gene TRBV7-9 combines with J gene TRBJ2-7; D is possibly TRBD1 (6 bases). CDR1 and CDR2 from the germline V gene are SEHNR and FQNEAQ (reference sequence). The CDR3 has 11 residues. V shed 6 bases and J shed 6 bases, with 9 bases lying between them. The CDR3 protein is CASSPRGEQYF. DNA for the CDR3: TGTGCCAGCAGTCCCAGGGGCGAGCAGTACTTC.

The V call is TRBV21-1, the J call TRBJ1-5. TRBV21-1 is given as a pseudogene. This CDR3 has 11 amino acids. DNA of the CDR3: TGTGGAGAGGCTCGCAATCAGCCCCAGCATTTT. Protein product: CGEARNQPQHF.

There are a few counts of this clone. The J gene is TRBJ1-2, the V gene TRBV7-4, with D uncertain. Trimming left V 3 bases short and J 7 bases short, with 12 bases between. Germline loops: CDR1 SGHVT, CDR2 SQSDAQ. The CDR3 is made up of 13 amino acids. The CDR3 nucleotides read TGTGCCAGCAGCTTTAGAAACGGGTGTGGCTACACCTTC. Its protein is CASSFRNGCGYTF.

The J gene is TRBJ1-2, the V gene TRBV18; D may be TRBD1 (6 bases). This CDR3 comprises 13 residues. CDR1 KGHSH and CDR2 LQKENI come from the germline V gene. V was trimmed by 6 bases and J by 0 bases, leaving 8 bases between them. CDR3 in DNA: TGTGCCAGCTCGCGACAGGCTAACTATGGCTACACCTTC. It yields the protein CASSRQANYGYTF.

The CDR3: CASSSKRINEQFF. Written as DNA, the CDR3 is TGTGCCAGCAGTTCCAAGCGGATAAATGAGCAGTTCTTC. The chain combines TRBV28 with TRBJ2-1; a possible D gene is TRBD2 (5 bases). Trimming removed 4 bases at V and 7 bases at J, with 11 bases between. The germline V gene has CDR1 MDHEN and CDR2 SYDVKM. This CDR3 is 13 amino acids long.

This clone has more than one count but fewer than ten. This sample includes further DNA sequences coding for the same CDR3. CDR3 nucleotides: TGTGCCAGCAGCTTTCAGCGGGGAGGGGGAGAGACCCAGTACTTC. This encodes CASSFQRGGGETQYF. The chain recombines TRBV7-2 with TRBJ2-5; maybe TRBD2 (7 bases). The ends were cut back, 3 bases at V and 4 bases at J, with 15 bases in the middle. Germline CDR1 reads SGHTA; CDR2 reads FQGNSA. This CDR3 has 15 amino acids.

The genes are TRBV6-6 and TRBJ1-4, with D possibly TRBD1 on 5 matching bases. The V end was cut by 6 bases, the J end by 8 bases, with 16 bases between. This CDR3 spans 14 amino acids. Germline loops: CDR1 MNHNY, CDR2 SVGAGI (reference sequence). Written as DNA, the CDR3 is TGTGCCAGCAGCGGCCACATGGGGGGAGAAAAACTGTTTTTT. Translated: CASSGHMGGEKLFF.

This clone appeared once. The V call is TRBV4-1, the J call TRBJ2-1, with a possible D match to TRBD2 (5 bases). The V end lost 1 base, the J end lost 10 bases, and 8 bases lay between the germline ends. Germline CDR1 and CDR2: MGHRA and YSYEKL. The CDR3 contains 12 residues. The CDR3 nucleotides are TGCGCCAGCAGCCAAGTGAGAGGGGAGCAGTTCTTC. It encodes CASSQVRGEQFF.

The CDR3 DNA follows: TGTGCCAGCTTGAGGGGTTCTGGAAACACCATATATTTT. Residues: CASLRGSGNTIYF. The chain employs TRBV7-9 and TRBJ1-3; TRBD1 might be the D (5 bases). Germline V gene sequence: CDR1 SEHNR, CDR2 FQNEAQ (reference sequence). This CDR3 contains 13 residues. The germline V and J ends were trimmed by 8 bases and 1 base, with 9 bases remaining between them. Complete variable domain (other parts from reference TRBV7-9 and TRBJ1-3): DTGVSQNPRHKITKRGQNVTFRCDPISEHNRLYWYRQTLGQGPEFLTYFQNEAQLEKSRLLSDRFSAERPKGSFSTLEIQRTEQGDSAMYLCASLRGSGNTIYFGEGSWLTVV.

The chain couples TRBV11-2 to TRBJ2-3; 8 bases align to TRBD1. This CDR3 is built from 15 residues. Germline lookup yields CDR1 SGHAT and CDR2 FQNNGV. J lost 4 bases, V lost 3 bases, and 6 bases had no gene match. This CDR3 reads CASSLTGEGADTQYF. CDR3 bases: TGTGCCAGCAGCTTGACAGGGGAAGGAGCAGATACGCAGTATTTT.

The DNA for the CDR3 is TGTGCCACCGGGACGGACCCCACCTACGAGCAGTACTTC. Residues: CATGTDPTYEQYF. The chain combines TRBV10-3 with TRBJ2-5, with D perhaps TRBD1 or TRBD2 (5 bases each). The J call may not be correct, given that the DNA end is closer to TRBJ2-7. The CDR3 loop spans 13 amino acids. The germline V gene encodes CDR1 ENHRY and CDR2 SYGVKD.